These 16 T cell receptor beta chains originate from one sample sequenced in a study of blood T cell repertoires in COVID-19. Profiled with immunoSEQ multiplex PCR; TCRdb holds only in-frame clones, not every one. The data show 200,000 or so clones, with around 86% seen just once and 3.5% to 4% held by the top ten. Sequencing input: PBMCs or T cells enriched from blood (not recorded which). The source is a woman in her thirties or forties with acute COVID-19.

The V gene is TRBV7-9, the J gene TRBJ2-3, with a weak D call TRBD2 (7 bases). The CDR3 totals 16 residues. The germline V gene encodes CDR1 SEHNR and CDR2 FQNEAQ (reference sequence). The V gene lost 5 bases and the J gene lost 1 base, with 16 bases spanning the gap. The DNA of the CDR3 is TGTGCCAGCAGCGCCCGGGGGGCGGGAGGCACAGATACGCAGTATTTT. Amino acids: CASSARGAGGTDTQYF.

J is TRBJ1-5 and V is TRBV27; possible D gene TRBD1, 5 bases. CDR3 length: 13 amino acids. V lost 1 base, J lost 14 bases, and 15 bases lay in between. CDR1 and CDR2 from the germline V gene are MNHEY and SMNVEV (reference sequence). The CDR3 spells CASSLYQGTGKHF. The CDR3 DNA reads TGTGCCAGCAGTTTATACCAGGGCACCGGAAAGCATTTT.

CDR3: CASSLAARAYYGYTF. CDR3 sequence (DNA): TGTGCCAGCAGCCTCGCGGCCAGGGCTTACTATGGCTACACCTTC. The rearrangement links TRBV5-8 to TRBJ1-2; TRBD1 is a possible D gene (5 bases). The germline V gene has CDR1 SGHTS and CDR2 YDEGEE. The CDR3 contains 15 residues. V was pared by 4 bases and J by 3 bases, with 16 bases between.

The chain uses TRBV28 and TRBJ2-1; TRBD2 might be the D (5 bases). V lost 3 bases, J lost 5 bases, and 14 bases lay in between. Germline-derived CDR1 and CDR2 are MDHEN and SYDVKM. This CDR3 has 15 residues. The CDR3 sequence: CASSLAGGNDNEQFF. In DNA form, the CDR3 reads TGTGCCAGCAGTTTGGCGGGCGGAAATGACAATGAGCAGTTCTTC.

The chain has TRBV6-4 and TRBJ2-3, with 7 bases identical to TRBD2. The CDR3 consists of 15 residues. Trimming removed 5 bases from V and 4 bases from J; junction bases left unmatched: 9. The V gene's germline CDR1 is MRHNA and CDR2 SNTAGT. The CDR3 region has the DNA TGTGCCAGCAGTTTGGAGGCGGGAGTAGCAGATACGCAGTATTTT. This codes for CASSLEAGVADTQYF.

This chain's CDR3 is CASRVGGSQETQYF. The CDR3, as DNA: TGTGCCAGCAGGGTAGGGGGTAGTCAAGAGACCCAGTACTTC. The V gene is TRBV28, the J gene TRBJ2-5; TRBD1 might be the D (6 bases). V was clipped by 6 bases and J by 2 bases, with 13 bases between them. The germline V gene encodes CDR1 MDHEN and CDR2 SYDVKM. The CDR3 contains 14 residues. The full variable domain, completed using reference TRBV28 and TRBJ2-5, is DVKVTQSSRYLVKRTGEKVFLECVQDMDHENMFWYRQDPGLGLRLIYFSYDVKMKEKGDIPEGYSVSREKKERFSLILESASTNQTSMYLCASRVGGSQETQYFGPGTRLLVL.

J is TRBJ2-3 and V is TRBV2; 13 nucleotides align to TRBD2. V was clipped by 7 bases and J by 4 bases; unmatched bases: 5. The CDR3 length is 15 residues. Germline V lookup: CDR1 SNHLY, CDR2 FYNNEI. The CDR3 reads CASTQTSGRADTQYF. DNA of the CDR3: TGTGCCAGCACCCAAACTAGCGGGAGGGCAGATACGCAGTATTTT.

V usage is TRBV27 and J usage is TRBJ2-5; 9 bases are shared with TRBD1. Germline V gene sequence: CDR1 MNHEY, CDR2 SMNVEV (reference sequence). CDR3 length: 16 amino acids. V was clipped by 2 bases and J by 4 bases; unmatched bases: 8. The CDR3: CASSLGTGSSVETQYF. CDR3 in DNA: TGTGCCAGCAGTTTAGGGACAGGGTCGAGTGTAGAGACCCAGTACTTC.

Details on this clone: Other DNA sequences of this sample code for an identical CDR3. The chain links TRBV20-1 to TRBJ2-7, with a weak D call TRBD1 (5 bases). Germline-derived CDR1 and CDR2 are DFQATT and SNEGSKA (reference sequence). V gave up 2 bases and J gave up 3 bases, with 5 bases separating them. The CDR3 is made up of 11 amino acids. CDR3 in DNA: TGCAGTGCTAGACAGGGCTACGAGCAGTACTTC. Amino acids: CSARQGYEQYF.

V and J are TRBV19 and TRBJ2-2, with D uncertain. V lost 4 bases and J 0 bases, leaving 6 bases between the germline ends. CDR1 is LNHDA, CDR2 SQIVND, per germline (reference sequence). CDR3 length: 14 amino acids. CDR3 DNA: TGTGCCAGTAGTACCGGAGCGAACACCGGGGAGCTGTTTTTT. Translating it yields CASSTGANTGELFF.

This clone was recorded only once. The gene calls are TRBV28 and TRBJ1-1; D is ambiguous. Germline CDR1 and CDR2: MDHEN and SYDVKM. The CDR3 has 12 residues. The V end was cut by 2 bases, the J end by 11 bases, with 12 bases between. The CDR3 DNA reads TGTGCCAGCAGTTTAAACCGCGAGAGGGCTTTCTTT. This encodes CASSLNRERAFF. Variable domain in full (rest from reference TRBV28 and TRBJ1-1): DVKVTQSSRYLVKRTGEKVFLECVQDMDHENMFWYRQDPGLGLRLIYFSYDVKMKEKGDIPEGYSVSREKKERFSLILESASTNQTSMYLCASSLNRERAFFGQGTRLTVV.

The chain joins TRBV4-2 to TRBJ2-2, with 8 bases aligning to TRBD1. CDR3 length: 15 residues. Per the germline V gene, CDR1 is LGHNA and CDR2 is YNFKEQ. The junction had 7 bases not matched to a gene; V was cut back by 3 bases and J by 7 bases. The CDR3 reads CASSHSRQGIGELFF. Here the CDR3 DNA reads TGTGCCAGCAGCCACTCAAGACAGGGGATCGGGGAGCTGTTTTTT.

V usage is TRBV25-1 and J usage is TRBJ1-1; the D gene is possibly TRBD1 (6 bases). Germline V gene data show CDR1 as MGHDK and CDR2 as SYGVNS. Trimming cost V 6 bases and J 5 bases, with 13 bases left between them. The CDR3 has 13 residues. The CDR3 loop reads CASRVDRLTEAFF. The CDR3 bases are TGTGCCAGCAGGGTGGACAGACTAACTGAAGCTTTCTTT.

The chain has TRBV4-3 and TRBJ2-7, with 10 nucleotides matching TRBD1. The CDR3 is 18 amino acids. V lost 3 bases, J lost 3 bases, and 14 bases stayed unmatched. Germline CDR1 and CDR2: LGHNA and YSLEER. This chain's CDR3 is CASSQFLGRQGAIYEQYF. CDR3 in DNA: TGCGCCAGCAGCCAGTTCCTCGGACGACAGGGGGCGATCTACGAGCAGTACTTC.

The rearrangement joins TRBV5-1 to TRBJ2-7, with 8 bases identical to TRBD1. V lost 0 bases, J lost 2 bases, and 7 bases stayed unmatched. The CDR3 totals 16 residues. The germline CDR1 and CDR2 sequences are SGHRS and YFSETQ. As DNA, the CDR3 is TGCGCCAGCAGCTTGGCTTCCGGGACAGGAACCTACGAGCAGTACTTC. As protein: CASSLASGTGTYEQYF.

This clone was recorded only once. The chain carries TRBV6-2 or TRBV6-3 and TRBJ2-7, with D possibly being TRBD1 (6 bases). The CDR3 runs to 14 residues. Looked up from germline, CDR1 is MNHEY and CDR2 is SVGEGT. With 5 bases removed from V and 4 bases from J, the gap between germline ends came to 15 bases. The DNA of the CDR3 is TGTGCCAGCAGTCCGCCAGGGGAATTTTACGAGCAGTACTTC. Amino acids: CASSPPGEFYEQYF.